Listed here is a single T cell receptor beta chain. The antigen is not known. Ophthalmopathy cases met thresholds of Clinical Activity Score at least 3, NOSPECS grade at least 4 and duration under 3 months. Amplification targeted TCR beta CDR3 regions from RNA transcripts. Carried out on the TCR CDR3, a first-round RT-PCR used the HTBI primer set. TCRdb used MiXCR to reprocess the multiplex PCR reads, holding one entry per CDR3 protein. The sample shows about 400,000 distinct CDR3 sequences, around 15% of them seen only once. This sample was taken from a study of T cells in Graves' hyperthyroidism and ophthalmopathy. The study's findings and limits: Most thyroid clonotypes expanded above 0.001 were also detected in blood.

The CDR3 is made up of 14 amino acids. Germline V lookup: CDR1 DFQATT, CDR2 SNEGSKA (reference sequence). V lost 3 bases to trimming and J lost 5 bases; unmatched junction nucleotides: 6. The specimen was blood. The rearrangement uses TRBV20-1 and TRBJ2-2; 7 bases align to TRBD1. The receptor's source is a woman aged 55-70 years with Graves' ophthalmopathy. The DNA for the CDR3 is TGCAGTGCTAGTGAGGGACAGCGTACCGGGGAGCTGTTTTTT. It translates to CSASEGQRTGELFF.